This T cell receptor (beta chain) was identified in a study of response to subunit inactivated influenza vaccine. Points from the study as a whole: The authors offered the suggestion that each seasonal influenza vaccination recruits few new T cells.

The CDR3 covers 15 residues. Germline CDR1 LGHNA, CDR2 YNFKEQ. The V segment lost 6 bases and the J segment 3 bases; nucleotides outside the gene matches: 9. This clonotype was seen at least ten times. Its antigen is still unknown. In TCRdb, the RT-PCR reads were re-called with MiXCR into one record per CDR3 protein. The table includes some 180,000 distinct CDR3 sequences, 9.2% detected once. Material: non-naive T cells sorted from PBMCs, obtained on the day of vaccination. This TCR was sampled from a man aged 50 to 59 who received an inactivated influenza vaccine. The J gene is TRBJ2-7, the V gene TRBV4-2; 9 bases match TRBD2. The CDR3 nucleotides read TGTGCCAGCAGTCCCGAGCGCGGGAGGGTCTACGAGCAGTACTTC. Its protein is CASSPERGRVYEQYF.